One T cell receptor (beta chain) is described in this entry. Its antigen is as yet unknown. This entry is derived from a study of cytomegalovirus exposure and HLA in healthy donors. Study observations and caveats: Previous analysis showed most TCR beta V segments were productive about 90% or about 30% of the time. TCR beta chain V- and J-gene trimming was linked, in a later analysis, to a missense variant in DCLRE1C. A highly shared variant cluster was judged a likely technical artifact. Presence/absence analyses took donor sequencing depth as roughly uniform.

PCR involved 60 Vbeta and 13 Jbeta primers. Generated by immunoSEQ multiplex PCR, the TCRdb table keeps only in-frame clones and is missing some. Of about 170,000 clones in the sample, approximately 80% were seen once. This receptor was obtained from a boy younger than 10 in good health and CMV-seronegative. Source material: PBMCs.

This chain's CDR3 is CSVEMTGTGGGYTF. In nucleotides, the CDR3 is TGCAGCGTTGAAATGACCGGGACAGGGGGTGGCTACACCTTC. This chain connects TRBV29-1 to TRBJ1-2; 11 nucleotides match TRBD1. The CDR3 contains 14 residues. Germline V gene data show CDR1 as SQVTM and CDR2 as ANQGSEA. J was trimmed by 7 bases and V by 2 bases; bases with no gene match: 6.